Listed below are T cell receptor beta chains from one sample, sequenced in a study of T cells expressing NK-cell markers. Each CDR3 protein gets one entry in TCRdb, which reprocessed the 5' RACE reads and gives no DNA. The sample data list about 150,000 distinct CDR3 sequences. The specimen sequenced was blood T cells: a sorted CD56 or NKG2C T cell subset, CD4+ or CD8+ T cells, or bulk PBMC T cells (not recorded which). Source of these receptors: a man younger than 35 in good health. Each CDR3 is given with its conserved first and last residue.

j_call: TRBJ2-4
cdr3_length: 18
v_call: TRBV6-1
cdr3_aa: CASTTPGTGALAKNIQYF

j_call: TRBJ2-7
cdr3_length: 15
v_call: TRBV4-3
cdr3_aa: CASSQERQSAYEQYF

j_call: TRBJ1-5
cdr3_length: 15
v_call: TRBV27
cdr3_aa: CASSSRTGANQPQHF

j_call: TRBJ2-6
cdr3_length: 17
v_call: TRBV19
cdr3_aa: CASAFVQPNSGANVLTF

j_call: TRBJ2-7
cdr3_length: 14
v_call: TRBV12-3/TRBV12-4
cdr3_aa: CASSRVEKGHEQYF

j_call: TRBJ2-3
cdr3_length: 17
v_call: TRBV3-1
cdr3_aa: CASSQEGSGARTDTQYF

j_call: TRBJ2-3
cdr3_length: 16
v_call: TRBV15
cdr3_aa: CATSRDNRVSTDTQYF

j_call: TRBJ1-4
cdr3_length: 15
v_call: TRBV27
cdr3_aa: CASSLPSGGGGKLFF

j_call: TRBJ2-7
cdr3_length: 12
v_call: TRBV29-1
cdr3_aa: CSVTQSYYEQYF

j_call: TRBJ2-2
cdr3_length: 13
v_call: TRBV30
cdr3_aa: CAWGVPNTGELFF

j_call: TRBJ2-1
cdr3_length: 14
v_call: TRBV6-1
cdr3_aa: CASNRQSSYNEQFF

j_call: TRBJ2-3
cdr3_length: 14
v_call: TRBV5-4
cdr3_aa: CASSLGGRVDTQYF

j_call: TRBJ1-1
cdr3_length: 15
v_call: TRBV12-3/TRBV12-4
cdr3_aa: CASSDIGTGRTEAFF

j_call: TRBJ2-7
cdr3_length: 13
v_call: TRBV28
cdr3_aa: CASSFSSNYEQYF

j_call: TRBJ1-6
cdr3_length: 16
v_call: TRBV4-1
cdr3_aa: CASSLKDGTINSPLHF

j_call: TRBJ2-2
cdr3_length: 16
v_call: TRBV6-1
cdr3_aa: CASSPFSGVNTGELFF

j_call: TRBJ1-1
cdr3_length: 14
v_call: TRBV10-1
cdr3_aa: CASSESGEVGEAFF

j_call: TRBJ1-4
cdr3_length: 14
v_call: TRBV3-1
cdr3_aa: CASQDITGGEKLFF

j_call: TRBJ2-7
cdr3_length: 16
v_call: TRBV7-2
cdr3_aa: CASSSSSWGSSYEQYF

j_call: TRBJ2-5
cdr3_length: 16
v_call: TRBV12-3/TRBV12-4
cdr3_aa: CASSSGTSGIGETQYF

j_call: TRBJ2-2
cdr3_length: 15
v_call: TRBV7-9
cdr3_aa: CASSFGQRGTGELFF

j_call: TRBJ2-1
cdr3_length: 16
v_call: TRBV12-3/TRBV12-4
cdr3_aa: CASSGGGAGNDNEQFF

j_call: TRBJ2-1
cdr3_length: 11
v_call: TRBV15
cdr3_aa: CATSSSREQFF

j_call: TRBJ2-6
cdr3_length: 17
v_call: TRBV27
cdr3_aa: CASSSPFPDSGANVLTF

j_call: TRBJ2-3
cdr3_length: 16
v_call: TRBV4-3
cdr3_aa: CASSQDQGGAADTQYF

j_call: TRBJ2-1
cdr3_length: 13
v_call: TRBV20-1
cdr3_aa: CSARTSTYNEQFF

j_call: TRBJ2-1
cdr3_length: 17
v_call: TRBV20-1
cdr3_aa: CSASRGGDMSSYNEQFF

j_call: TRBJ2-2
cdr3_length: 17
v_call: TRBV7-9
cdr3_aa: CASSLMVAGKNTGELFF

j_call: TRBJ2-3
cdr3_length: 17
v_call: TRBV5-5
cdr3_aa: CASSPPEWLAETDTQYF

j_call: TRBJ2-1
cdr3_length: 14
v_call: TRBV4-3
cdr3_aa: CASSQERRVNEQFF

j_call: TRBJ1-1
cdr3_length: 17
v_call: TRBV13
cdr3_aa: CASSLEGLGQGRTEAFF

j_call: TRBJ1-5
cdr3_length: 14
v_call: TRBV12-3/TRBV12-4
cdr3_aa: CASSLDRAGQPQHF

j_call: TRBJ2-2
cdr3_length: 14
v_call: TRBV27
cdr3_aa: CASSWGQGTGELFF

j_call: TRBJ2-1
cdr3_length: 15
v_call: TRBV20-1
cdr3_aa: CSARGLAPRGDEQFF

j_call: TRBJ2-1
cdr3_length: 14
v_call: TRBV5-5
cdr3_aa: CASSSGLADNEHFF

j_call: TRBJ1-1
cdr3_length: 13
v_call: TRBV24-1
cdr3_aa: CATSETDRKGAFF

j_call: TRBJ1-4
cdr3_length: 15
v_call: TRBV7-2
cdr3_aa: CASSRGRWGHEKLFF

j_call: TRBJ2-1
cdr3_length: 14
v_call: TRBV7-2
cdr3_aa: CASRPDRGGNEQFF

j_call: TRBJ2-7
cdr3_length: 14
v_call: TRBV7-8
cdr3_aa: CASSGTGVSYEQYF

j_call: TRBJ2-1
cdr3_length: 14
v_call: TRBV12-3/TRBV12-4
cdr3_aa: CASSFPGLDNEQFF

j_call: TRBJ2-5
cdr3_length: 14
v_call: TRBV18
cdr3_aa: CASSPAGGQETQYF

j_call: TRBJ2-2
cdr3_length: 14
v_call: TRBV5-1
cdr3_aa: CASSLGQDTGELFF

j_call: TRBJ1-1
cdr3_length: 11
v_call: TRBV12-3/TRBV12-4
cdr3_aa: CASGLTGKAFF

j_call: TRBJ2-7
cdr3_length: 15
v_call: TRBV14
cdr3_aa: CASSQEAGGTYEQYF

j_call: TRBJ2-4
cdr3_length: 13
v_call: TRBV6-2/TRBV6-3
cdr3_aa: CASSPLGRNIQYF

j_call: TRBJ1-1
cdr3_length: 14
v_call: TRBV12-3/TRBV12-4
cdr3_aa: CASSTGLSNTEAFF

j_call: TRBJ1-1
cdr3_length: 15
v_call: TRBV5-1
cdr3_aa: CASRITDRSNTEAFF

j_call: TRBJ2-7
cdr3_length: 14
v_call: TRBV7-8
cdr3_aa: CASSSSTRAYEQYF

j_call: TRBJ2-1
cdr3_length: 16
v_call: TRBV10-3
cdr3_aa: CAPPPKREGLYNEQFF

j_call: TRBJ1-2
cdr3_length: 15
v_call: TRBV12-3/TRBV12-4
cdr3_aa: CASTPSGAGAYGYTF

j_call: TRBJ2-1
cdr3_length: 16
v_call: TRBV2
cdr3_aa: CASSEDWQGEGNEQFF

j_call: TRBJ2-1
cdr3_length: 14
v_call: TRBV19
cdr3_aa: CASSIALSNNEQFF

j_call: TRBJ2-1
cdr3_length: 13
v_call: TRBV6-2/TRBV6-3
cdr3_aa: CASSYSPLWEQFF